This T cell receptor beta chain was identified in a study of identical twins. Study-wide findings and caveats: Insertions were fewer in abundant cord blood beta clonotypes, whereas memory repertoires showed none of this pattern.

cDNA molecules carried unique molecular identifiers, and template switching added a universal primer site. TCRdb analysed the 5' RACE reads with MiXCR anew, one entry per CDR3 protein. The sample comprises about 890,000 distinct CDR3 sequences, 10% to 15% of which are singletons, and around 1.6% rests with the top ten. This clonotype was counted between two and nine times. Its antigen is currently unknown. The CDR3 has 16 residues. V was shortened by 6 bases and J by 4 bases, with 20 bases between the two germline ends. These records were also assigned to another study, of yellow fever vaccine responses in identical twins.

The chain joins TRBV12-3 or TRBV12-4 to TRBJ2-3, with D perhaps being TRBD1 or TRBD2 (5 bases each). The sequenced sample was PBMCs. The TCR was taken from a woman aged 18-29 years in good health. The CDR3 region has the DNA TGTGCCAGCAGGTGGGGACCGACCAGCTCCCCAGATACGCAGTATTTT. It is translated as CASRWGPTSSPDTQYF.